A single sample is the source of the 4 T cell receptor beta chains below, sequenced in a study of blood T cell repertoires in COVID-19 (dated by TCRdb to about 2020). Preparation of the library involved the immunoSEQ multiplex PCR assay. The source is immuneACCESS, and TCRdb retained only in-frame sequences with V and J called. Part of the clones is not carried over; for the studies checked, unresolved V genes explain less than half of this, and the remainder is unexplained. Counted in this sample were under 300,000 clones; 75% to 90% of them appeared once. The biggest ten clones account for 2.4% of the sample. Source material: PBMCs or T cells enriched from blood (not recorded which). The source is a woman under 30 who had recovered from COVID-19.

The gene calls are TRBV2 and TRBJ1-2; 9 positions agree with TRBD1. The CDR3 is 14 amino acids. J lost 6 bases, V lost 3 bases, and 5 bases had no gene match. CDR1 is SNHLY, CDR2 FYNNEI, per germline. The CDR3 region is CASSDAGTGNGYTF. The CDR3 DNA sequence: TGTGCCAGCAGTGATGCCGGGACAGGGAATGGCTACACCTTC.

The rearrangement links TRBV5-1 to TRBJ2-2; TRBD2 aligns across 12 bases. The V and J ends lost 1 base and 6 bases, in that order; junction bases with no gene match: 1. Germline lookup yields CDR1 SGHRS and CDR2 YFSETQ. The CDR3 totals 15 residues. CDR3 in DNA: TGCGCCAGCAGCTTGTCTAGCGGGGGGGCCGGGGAGCTGTTTTTT. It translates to CASSLSSGGAGELFF.

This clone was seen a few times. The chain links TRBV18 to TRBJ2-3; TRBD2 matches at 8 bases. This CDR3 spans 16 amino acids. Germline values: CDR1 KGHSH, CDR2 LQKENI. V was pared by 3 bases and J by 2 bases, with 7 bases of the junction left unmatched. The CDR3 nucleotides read TGTGCCAGCTCACCGGTTGGCGGGGGGAACACAGATACGCAGTATTTT. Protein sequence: CASSPVGGGNTDTQYF.

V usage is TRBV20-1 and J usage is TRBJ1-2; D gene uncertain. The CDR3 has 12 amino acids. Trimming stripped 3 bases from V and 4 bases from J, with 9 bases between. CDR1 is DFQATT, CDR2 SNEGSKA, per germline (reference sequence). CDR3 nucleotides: TGCAGTGCTAGTTCCGGGGTCTATGGCTACACCTTC. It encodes CSASSGVYGYTF.